This T cell receptor (beta chain) was sequenced in a study of B cell selection in AIRE deficiency. This CDR3 is built from 17 residues. V dropped 3 bases and J dropped 0 bases, with 17 bases sitting between them. Germline V gene lookup returns CDR1 LNHNV and CDR2 YYDKDF (reference sequence). Sorted regulatory T cells were CD4-positive, CD25-high and CD127-low or negative. Here immunoSEQ multiplex PCR was the method, and the copy in TCRdb shows in-frame clones only, minus some. In the table there are about 18,000 clones, approximately 94% of which are singletons. This sequence was found in a human donor in good health. J is TRBJ1-1 and V is TRBV15; a possible D gene is TRBD1 (5 bases). The specimen sequenced was CD4+CD25+ Tregs sorted from PBMCs. Written as DNA, the CDR3 is TGTGCCACCAGCAGGGAACTTGGGGCGTTCATGAACACTGAAGCTTTCTTT. The encoded protein is CATSRELGAFMNTEAFF.